What follows are 23 T cell receptor beta chains derived from one specimen sequenced in a study of graft-versus-host responses after intestinal transplantation. These receptors have no identified antigens. The assay was immunoSEQ multiplex PCR, and TCRdb's table has in-frame clones only and misses some. Of 95,000 to 110,000 clones in the sample, about 90% are singletons; the top ten hold approximately 0.97%. The sequencing used unstimulated CD4+ T cells sorted from spleen or lymph node cells, collected before intestinal transplant. These receptors came from a human donor who received an intestinal transplant.

The rearrangement uses TRBV6-5 and TRBJ2-7, with D perhaps TRBD1 or TRBD2 (6 bases each). CDR1 is MNHEY and CDR2 is SVGAGI in the germline V gene. V lost 0 bases, J lost 7 bases, and 19 bases lay in between. The CDR3 runs to 16 residues. The CDR3: CASSYSYGTEGGEQYF. DNA of the CDR3: TGTGCCAGCAGTTACTCGTATGGGACGGAGGGGGGAGAGCAGTACTTC.

The CDR3 sequence: CASSNTDTQYF. In nucleotides, the CDR3 is TGCGCCAGCAGTAACACAGATACGCAGTATTTT. The chain has TRBV23-1 and TRBJ2-3; D unresolved. TRBV23-1 is assigned to the ORF class and has an uncertain function. Trimming took off 5 bases at V and 2 bases at J, with 2 bases between the two ends. CDR3 length: 11 residues.

The chain links TRBV10-3 to TRBJ2-5; 7 nucleotides match TRBD2. CDR1 and CDR2 (germline): ENHRY, SYGVKD. Trimming took 0 bases from V and 10 from J; bases not matched to a gene: 11. This CDR3 is 15 amino acids long. In nucleotides, the CDR3 is TGTGCCATCAGTGAGTCGCTCGCGGGAGTAAGCGGCCAGTACTTC. Residues: CAISESLAGVSGQYF.

In this sample, this clone turned up once. V is TRBV5-4 and J is TRBJ2-3; 15 bases line up with TRBD2. Germline lookup yields CDR1 SGHNT and CDR2 YYREEE (reference sequence). V lost 7 bases, J lost 3 bases, and 15 bases stayed unmatched. The CDR3 runs 19 residues. Written as DNA, the CDR3 is TGTGCCAGCCGCCCCTTGGAGGGACTAGCGGGAGGTTGGACAGATACGCAGTATTTT. Protein: CASRPLEGLAGGWTDTQYF. Variable domain in full (rest from reference TRBV5-4 and TRBJ2-3): ETGVTQSPTHLIKTRGQQVTLRCSSQSGHNTVSWYQQALGQGPQFIFQYYREEENGRGNFPPRFSGLQFPNYSSELNVNALELDDSALYLCASRPLEGLAGGWTDTQYFGPGTRLTVL.

V is TRBV9 and J is TRBJ2-7; 7 positions agree with TRBD1. This CDR3 has 15 amino acids. J lost 3 bases, V lost 4 bases, and 10 bases had no gene match. Germline CDR1 SGDLS, CDR2 YYNGEE. The CDR3 DNA is TGTGCCAGCAGCCCATCTGGACAGGTCGGCTACGAGCAGTACTTC. Translation: CASSPSGQVGYEQYF.

This clone has just one count. The genes are TRBV19 and TRBJ1-1, with TRBD1 as a possible D gene (6 bases). This CDR3 region has 13 residues. Between the trimmed V and J ends, which lost 4 bases and 10 bases, there was a span of 16 bases. CDR1 and CDR2 from the germline V gene are LNHDA and SQIVND (reference sequence). The DNA of the CDR3 is TGTGCCAGTAGTACCTCAGGGGCAGGGCGAGCTTTCTTT. Its protein product is CASSTSGAGRAFF.

On this clone itself: Other nucleotide sequences in the sample specify the same CDR3. As DNA, the CDR3 is TGTGCCAGTACGGGACTAGCGGGAGAGACCCAGTACTTC. It is translated as CASTGLAGETQYF. This rearrangement joins TRBV6-5 to TRBJ2-5; the match to TRBD2 covers 12 bases. Looked up from germline, CDR1 is MNHEY and CDR2 is SVGAGI. V lost 9 bases and J lost 4; bases outside the gene matches: 3. This CDR3 contains 13 residues.

This sequence joins TRBV18 and TRBJ1-5, with TRBD1 as a possible D gene (5 bases). The CDR3 is made up of 14 amino acids. Germline V gene data show CDR1 as KGHSH and CDR2 as LQKENI. Trimming took 6 bases from V and 4 from J, leaving 13 bases between them. The CDR3 sequence is CASSPGTDNQPQHF. The CDR3, as DNA: TGTGCCAGCTCCCCCGGGACGGATAATCAGCCCCAGCATTTT.

The CDR3 region is CAISESWTGGYEQYF. In DNA, the CDR3 is TGTGCCATCAGTGAGTCTTGGACAGGGGGCTACGAGCAGTACTTC. This sequence joins TRBV10-3 and TRBJ2-7; 10 nucleotides line up with TRBD1. Germline CDR1 ENHRY, CDR2 SYGVKD. There are 15 residues in the CDR3. Trimming took 0 bases from V and 3 from J; bases not matched to a gene: 2.

The rearrangement uses TRBV6-1 and TRBJ1-3; D is ambiguous. V was pared by 6 bases and J by 4 bases, with 22 bases between. Germline lookup yields CDR1 MNHNS and CDR2 SASEGT. This CDR3 is 17 amino acids long. The CDR3 sequence is CASREHPQEESGNTIYF. In DNA form, the CDR3 reads TGTGCCAGCAGAGAACACCCGCAAGAGGAGTCAGGAAACACCATATATTTT.

This clone has more than one count but fewer than ten. This chain uses TRBV2 with TRBJ2-3; 10 bases line up with TRBD2. The CDR3 contains 15 residues. J lost 3 bases, V lost 3 bases, and 3 bases had no gene match. Germline V gene data show CDR1 as SNHLY and CDR2 as FYNNEI. The CDR3 protein is CASSDGSGGTDTQYF. CDR3 sequence (DNA): TGTGCCAGCAGTGACGGTAGCGGGGGGACAGATACGCAGTATTTT.

In its sample, this clone was seen once. This chain links TRBV6-5 with TRBJ2-7; D call uncertain. With 2 bases removed from V and 0 bases from J, the gap between germline ends came to 8 bases. Per germline, CDR1 MNHEY and CDR2 SVGAGI. This CDR3 has 14 amino acids. The chain's CDR3 is CASSYDWSSYEQYF. CDR3 sequence (DNA): TGTGCCAGCAGTTACGACTGGAGCTCCTACGAGCAGTACTTC.

The chain carries TRBV7-4 and TRBJ1-3; 7 bases match TRBD1. The ends lost 6 bases at V and 0 bases at J; junction bases unmatched: 11. Germline V gives CDR1 SGHVT, CDR2 SQSDAQ. This CDR3 is 17 amino acids long. The CDR3 sequence: CASSLRQGASSGNTIYF. CDR3 DNA sequence: TGTGCCAGCAGTTTAAGACAGGGCGCGAGCTCTGGAAACACCATATATTTT.

The chain links TRBV29-1 to TRBJ2-3, with D possibly TRBD2 on 6 matching bases. Germline-derived CDR1 and CDR2 are SQVTM and ANQGSEA. CDR3 length equals 14 residues. The germline V and J ends were trimmed by 3 bases and 0 bases, with 10 bases remaining between them. CDR3 coding DNA: TGCAGCGTTGATCATGCGGGAAGCACAGATACGCAGTATTTT. It encodes CSVDHAGSTDTQYF.

The J gene is TRBJ2-1, the V gene TRBV7-9; the match to TRBD2 covers 13 bases. The germline gives CDR1 SEHNR, CDR2 FQNEAQ (reference sequence). This CDR3 contains 17 residues. The V and J ends lost 1 base and 8 bases, in that order; junction bases with no gene match: 8. CDR3 DNA: TGTGCCAGCAGCTTAGGACTAGCGGGGGGAGGACAAGATGAGCAGTTCTTC. It specifies CASSLGLAGGGQDEQFF.

The chain uses TRBV5-5 and TRBJ2-5, with a weak D call TRBD1 (5 bases). CDR1 is SGHKS and CDR2 is YYEKEE in the germline V gene (reference sequence). The CDR3 length is 13 residues. The germline V and J ends were trimmed by 1 base and 4 bases, with 8 bases remaining between them. The CDR3 sequence: CASSLQGGETQYF. The CDR3, as DNA: TGTGCCAGCAGCTTGCAGGGTGGAGAGACCCAGTACTTC.

Comment on this clone: Other nucleotide sequences in the sample specify the same CDR3. Here the CDR3 reads CASSVGTAGNTIYF. Here the CDR3 DNA reads TGTGCCAGCAGCGTTGGGACAGCTGGAAACACCATATATTTT. This sequence joins TRBV9 and TRBJ1-3; 7 nucleotides align to TRBD1. From germline, CDR1 is SGDLS and CDR2 YYNGEE. The CDR3 covers 14 residues. With 2 bases clipped from V and 2 bases from J, the junction kept 1 base outside the gene matches.

The chain employs TRBV2 and TRBJ2-7; no definite D call. Trimming left V 3 bases short and J 2 bases short, with 5 bases between. The germline V gene encodes CDR1 SNHLY and CDR2 FYNNEI. The CDR3 consists of 12 residues. The CDR3 DNA is TGTGCCAGCAGTGACTATCCCTACGAGCAGTACTTC. Its translation is CASSDYPYEQYF.

V gene TRBV9 combines with J gene TRBJ1-2; D is ambiguous. Germline CDR1 is SGDLS and CDR2 is YYNGEE. The ends were cut back, 1 base at V and 5 bases at J, with 12 bases in the middle. The CDR3 length is 14 residues. CDR3 sequence (DNA): TGTGCCAGCAGCGTATCTCTCACCTCATATGGCTACACCTTC. The encoded protein is CASSVSLTSYGYTF. The variable domain in full, with the rest retrieved from reference TRBV9 and TRBJ1-2, is DSGVTQTPKHLITATGQRVTLRCSPRSGDLSVYWYQQSLDQGLQFLIQYYNGEERAKGNILERFSAQQFPDLHSELNLSSLELGDSALYFCASSVSLTSYGYTFGSGTRLTVV.

V gene TRBV7-9 combines with J gene TRBJ2-3; TRBD2 aligns across 9 bases. Germline V gene sequence: CDR1 SEHNR, CDR2 FQNEAQ (reference sequence). The CDR3 spans 16 residues. Trimming at V came to 2 bases and at J to 1 base, leaving 4 bases not matched to a gene. CDR3 nucleotide sequence: TGTGCCAGCAGCTTACTCGGCGGGAGGGGCACAGATACGCAGTATTTT. Translated: CASSLLGGRGTDTQYF.

The chain uses TRBV4-1 and TRBJ2-5; TRBD2 matches 11 bases. The end of the DNA aligns better with TRBJ2-7, so the J call may be wrong. Per the germline V gene, CDR1 is MGHRA and CDR2 is YSYEKL. CDR3 size: 14 residues. Here the CDR3 DNA reads TGCGCCAGCAGCCGGGGACTAGCGGAGTCCGAGCAGTACTTC. Residues: CASSRGLAESEQYF.

This chain connects TRBV4-1 to TRBJ1-1; a weak D match, TRBD1 (5 bases). Between the trimmed V and J ends, which lost 0 bases and 4 bases, there was a span of 12 bases. The CDR3 loop spans 15 amino acids. CDR1 and CDR2 from the germline V gene are MGHRA and YSYEKL. CDR3 sequence reads: CASSQEGMRGTEAFF. Written as DNA, the CDR3 is TGCGCCAGCAGCCAAGAGGGGATGAGGGGCACTGAAGCTTTCTTT.

The chain employs TRBV27 and TRBJ2-7; 10 nucleotides align to TRBD1. V lost 4 bases to trimming and J lost 9 bases; unmatched junction nucleotides: 9. The CDR3 covers 14 residues. The V gene's germline CDR1 is MNHEY and CDR2 SMNVEV (reference sequence). Here the CDR3 reads CASSSRDRGWAQYF. The CDR3 nucleotides read TGTGCCAGCAGTTCCCGGGACAGGGGTTGGGCGCAGTACTTC.